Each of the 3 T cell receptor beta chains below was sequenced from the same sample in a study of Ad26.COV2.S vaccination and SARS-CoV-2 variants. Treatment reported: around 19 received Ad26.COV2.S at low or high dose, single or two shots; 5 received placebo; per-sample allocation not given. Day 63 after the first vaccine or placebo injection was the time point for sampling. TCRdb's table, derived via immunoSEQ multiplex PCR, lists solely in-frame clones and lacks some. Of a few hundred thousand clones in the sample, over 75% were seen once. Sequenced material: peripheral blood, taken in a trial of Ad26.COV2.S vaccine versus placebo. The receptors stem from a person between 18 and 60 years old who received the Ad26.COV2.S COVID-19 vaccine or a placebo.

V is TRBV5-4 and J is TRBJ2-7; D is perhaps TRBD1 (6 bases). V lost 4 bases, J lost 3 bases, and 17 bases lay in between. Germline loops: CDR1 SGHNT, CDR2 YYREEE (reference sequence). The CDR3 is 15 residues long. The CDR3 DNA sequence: TGTGCCAGCAGCCCCCCAGGGGTCCGCGACTACGAGCAGTACTTC. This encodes CASSPPGVRDYEQYF.

The CDR3 DNA sequence: TGTGCCAGCAGTTACTCGGTAATGGAGCGGAGCTACAATGAGCAGTTCTTC. This sequence encodes CASSYSVMERSYNEQFF. The V call is TRBV6-2 or TRBV6-3, the J call TRBJ2-1; the D gene is possibly TRBD2 (5 bases). Per the germline V gene, CDR1 is MNHEY and CDR2 is SVGEGT. CDR3 length equals 17 residues. Trimming removed 0 bases from V and 3 bases from J, with 15 bases in between.

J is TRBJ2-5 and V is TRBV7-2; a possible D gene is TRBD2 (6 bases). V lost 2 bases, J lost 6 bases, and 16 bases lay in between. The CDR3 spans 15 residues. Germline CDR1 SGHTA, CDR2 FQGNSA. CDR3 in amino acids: CASSLNSGSSQTQYF. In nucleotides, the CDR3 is TGTGCCAGCAGCTTAAATAGCGGCAGTAGTCAGACCCAGTACTTC.